This entry lists 12 T cell receptor beta chains sequenced from one sample in a study of CD8 T cells in ankylosing spondylitis. No antigens are known for them. Whole-study results and caveats: One TCR beta motif, made up of eight or nine highly homologous variants, appeared characteristic of ankylosing spondylitis blood.

In TCRdb, the 5' RACE reads were re-called with MiXCR into one record per CDR3 protein. The data contain 700,000 to 850,000 distinct CDR3 sequences, about 11% of them singletons. Sample: blood, either unsorted or a sorted T cell fraction (not recorded which). The receptors shown here come from a male donor with ankylosing spondylitis.

The rearrangement links TRBV18 to TRBJ2-2; no clear D. The V gene lost 1 base and the J gene lost 6 bases, with 9 bases spanning the gap. CDR3 length equals 14 residues. CDR1 is KGHSH, CDR2 LQKENI, per germline. The CDR3 spells CASSPQGVAGELFF. Written as DNA, the CDR3 is TGTGCCAGCTCACCACAGGGTGTCGCCGGGGAGCTGTTTTTT.

The V gene is TRBV20-1, the J gene TRBJ2-2; TRBD2 might be the D (7 bases). Germline CDR1 reads DFQATT; CDR2 reads SNEGSKA (reference sequence). This CDR3 has 14 residues. V was clipped by 1 base and J by 6 bases, with 12 bases between them. CDR3 DNA: TGCAGTGCTAGAGGGGAGGGGGGACCCGGGGAGCTGTTTTTT. It encodes CSARGEGGPGELFF.

J is TRBJ1-1 and V is TRBV16, with D hard to call. This CDR3 contains 15 residues. CDR1 is KGHSY, CDR2 FQNENV, per germline. With 0 bases removed from V and 5 bases from J, the gap between germline ends came to 13 bases. The CDR3 DNA sequence: TGTGCCAGCAGCCAATCGATTAGGGAGAGGACTGAAGCTTTCTTT. As protein: CASSQSIRERTEAFF.

This chain connects TRBV6-1 to TRBJ2-3; TRBD1 agrees at 8 bases. J lost 2 bases, V lost 6 bases, and 7 bases had no gene match. Germline lookup yields CDR1 MNHNS and CDR2 SASEGT. The CDR3 extends over 15 amino acids. The CDR3 loop is CASSGRGQSTDTQYF. CDR3 nucleotide sequence: TGTGCCAGCAGCGGCAGGGGGCAATCCACAGATACGCAGTATTTT.

This rearrangement joins TRBV19 to TRBJ2-5; D is possibly TRBD1 (5 bases). Germline CDR1 LNHDA, CDR2 SQIVND (reference sequence). Trimming left V 4 bases short and J 2 bases short, with 17 bases between. The CDR3 length is 16 residues. The CDR3 DNA is TGTGCCAGTAGTAAAGGTCACTGGGGCCCACAAGAGACCCAGTACTTC. Translated: CASSKGHWGPQETQYF.

This rearrangement joins TRBV9 to TRBJ2-3; 13 bases fit TRBD2. The CDR3 runs 17 residues. Germline V gives CDR1 SGDLS, CDR2 YYNGEE. With 4 bases clipped from V and 1 base from J, the junction kept 6 bases outside the gene matches. CDR3 amino acids: CASSPTSGGAGTDTQYF. CDR3 in DNA: TGTGCCAGCAGCCCCACTAGCGGGGGGGCCGGCACAGATACGCAGTATTTT.

The chain couples TRBV20-1 to TRBJ1-6; no definite D call. The CDR3 totals 17 residues. The V end lost 1 base, the J end lost 4 bases, and 17 bases lay between the germline ends. Per the germline V gene, CDR1 is DFQATT and CDR2 is SNEGSKA (reference sequence). The CDR3 protein is CSARALPPGSYNSPLHF. DNA for the CDR3: TGCAGTGCTAGAGCCTTACCCCCCGGCAGTTATAATTCACCCCTCCACTTT.

This clonotype came up a few times. The V call is TRBV10-2, the J call TRBJ2-7; TRBD2 agrees at 13 bases. Trimming removed 6 bases from V and 5 bases from J; junction bases left unmatched: 7. From germline, CDR1 is WSHSY and CDR2 SAAADI. CDR3 length: 15 residues. The CDR3: CASRRTSGRGHEQYF. CDR3 sequence (DNA): TGCGCCAGCAGAAGGACTAGCGGGAGAGGCCACGAGCAGTACTTC.

The chain combines TRBV7-2 with TRBJ1-1; D gene uncertain. The germline CDR1 and CDR2 sequences are SGHTA and FQGNSA. The CDR3 consists of 14 residues. V was pared by 0 bases and J by 7 bases, with 12 bases between. CDR3 sequence: CASSLAPPWSEAFF. The CDR3 bases are TGTGCCAGCAGCTTAGCCCCGCCTTGGAGTGAAGCTTTCTTT.

The CDR3 reads CASSAARLAAEQFF. CDR3 in DNA: TGTGCCAGCAGCGCTGCCCGACTAGCGGCTGAGCAGTTCTTC. The V and J genes are TRBV7-2 and TRBJ2-1; TRBD2 agrees at 9 bases. The J segment lost 9 bases and the V segment lost 5 bases, leaving 8 bases of the junction unmatched. This CDR3 contains 14 residues. Germline V gives CDR1 SGHTA, CDR2 FQGNSA.

This clonotype was detected many times. The chain is built from TRBV7-2 and TRBJ2-5; 9 bases are shared with TRBD2. V was clipped by 1 base and J by 4 bases; unmatched bases: 7. CDR1 and CDR2 from the germline V gene are SGHTA and FQGNSA. This CDR3 has 16 amino acids. CDR3 in DNA: TGTGCCAGCAGCTTAGGGGCGGGAGGGCCCTTAGAGACCCAGTACTTC. Translating it yields CASSLGAGGPLETQYF. The whole variable domain, filled in from reference TRBV7-2 and TRBJ2-5, reads GAGVSQSPSNKVTEKGKDVELRCDPISGHTALYWYRQSLGQGLEFLIYFQGNSAPDKSGLPSDRFSAERTGGSVSTLTIQRTQQEDSAVYLCASSLGAGGPLETQYFGPGTRLLVL.

The V gene is TRBV20-1, the J gene TRBJ2-7; D assignment may be TRBD1 or TRBD2 (5 bases each). The V gene's germline CDR1 is DFQATT and CDR2 SNEGSKA (reference sequence). The CDR3 runs to 15 residues. V was shortened by 3 bases and J by 0 bases, with 15 bases between the two germline ends. CDR3 DNA: TGCAGTGCTAGGCCCCGGGGACGGATCTCCTACGAGCAGTACTTC. This gives the protein CSARPRGRISYEQYF.